Listed here is a single T cell receptor beta chain. The sample originates from a study of blood T cell repertoires in COVID-19. Study summary: PBMCs, B-cell-depleted T cells, or T cells were the source of the cDNA or gDNA that made up the material.

The germline CDR1 and CDR2 sequences are KGHSH and LQKENI. The CDR3 is 15 amino acids. V lost 3 bases, J lost 10 bases, and 16 bases lay in between. Under the authors' procedure: Estimation of nucleated cell counts was performed using reference gene primer amplification. Method: immunoSEQ multiplex PCR; TCRdb's copy keeps in-frame clones and lacks some. The V and J calls and the clone size are those of that table, but D and trimming were determined from the DNA. The repertoire holds about 190,000 clones, roughly 84% seen once, with less than 20% in the top ten. The TCR sequence derives from a human donor in a cohort sampled during active COVID-19. V gene TRBV18 combines with J gene TRBJ1-6; TRBD1 is a possible D gene (5 bases). The sample comprised peripheral blood. The CDR3 DNA follows: TGTGCCAGCTCACCCAATTCACAGGTTGGATCACCCCTCCACTTT. Protein product: CASSPNSQVGSPLHF.